A selection of T cell receptor beta chains follows, all from one sample in a study of T-cell memory formation after mild COVID-19. TCRdb processed the 5' RACE reads anew with MiXCR; each CDR3 protein has one entry. The sample yields around 320,000 distinct CDR3 sequences, approximately 27% seen once. Sequenced: PBMCs or a T cell subset sorted from them (not recorded which). The receptor set was obtained from an adult woman who had mild COVID-19 (a few samples of this study predate the infection). Cell type and time point are not known. The CDR3 runs from the conserved cysteine through the conserved F or W. D genes are given only for firm matches. Only part of the rows carry a size: once, few, many, or a class if the clone is expanded.

v_call	j_call	d_call	clone_size	cdr3_length	cdr3_aa	cdr3_nt
TRBV6-5	TRBJ2-1	TRBD2	.	18	CASSYTVPAGGSLGEQFF	TGTGCCAGCAGTTACACGGTCCCAGCGGGAGGGTCCCTCGGTGAGCAGTTCTTC
TRBV6-2/TRBV6-3	TRBJ2-3	.	.	12	CASGEAADTQYF	TGTGCCAGCGGGGAAGCGGCAGATACGCAGTATTTT
TRBV7-6	TRBJ1-2	.	few	14	CASSQMTGPYGYTF	TGTGCCAGCAGCCAGATGACAGGACCCTATGGCTACACCTTC
TRBV9	TRBJ1-2	.	.	13	CASSILGGYGYTF	TGTGCCAGCAGCATATTGGGGGGCTATGGCTACACCTTC
TRBV7-9	TRBJ2-1	.	.	14	CASSLTAAYNEQFF	TGTGCCAGCAGCCTAACAGCCGCCTACAATGAGCAGTTCTTC
TRBV5-1	TRBJ2-3	TRBD2	few	16	CASSLVGELAGDTQYF	TGCGCCAGCAGCTTGGTAGGGGAGCTAGCGGGAGATACGCAGTATTTT
TRBV5-6	TRBJ2-5	.	.	15	CASSLWAGSQETQYF	TGTGCCAGCAGCTTGTGGGCAGGGAGCCAAGAGACCCAGTACTTC
TRBV7-9	TRBJ2-1	.	.	16	CASSLGGGRTYNEQFF	TGTGCCAGCAGCCTAGGGGGCGGGAGGACCTACAATGAGCAGTTCTTC
TRBV20-1	TRBJ2-7	.	.	12	CSASGTSYEQYF	TGCAGCGCCTCCGGGACCTCCTACGAGCAGTACTTC
TRBV6-2/TRBV6-3	TRBJ2-7	.	.	15	CASSYSRDPSYEQYF	TGTGCCAGCAGTTACTCGAGGGACCCTTCCTACGAGCAGTACTTC
TRBV7-9	TRBJ2-3	.	.	17	CASSHTFSGADTDTQYF	TGTGCCAGCAGCCACACCTTTAGCGGAGCTGACACAGATACGCAGTATTTT
TRBV4-2	TRBJ2-7	.	.	14	CASSQDHLTYEQYF	TGTGCCAGCAGCCAAGACCACCTGACCTACGAGCAGTACTTC
TRBV18	TRBJ2-1	.	.	18	CASSPSQGLAGSYNEQFF	TGTGCCAGCTCACCCTCGCAGGGCCTCGCGGGTTCCTACAATGAGCAGTTCTTC
TRBV27	TRBJ1-4	.	.	11	CASSEAVGLFF	TGTGCCAGCAGTGAGGCGGTGGGACTGTTTTTT
TRBV7-2	TRBJ2-1	.	few	13	CASSPPMYNEQFF	TGTGCCAGCAGCCCCCCGATGTACAATGAGCAGTTCTTC
TRBV6-2/TRBV6-3	TRBJ2-7	TRBD1	.	15	CASSELRDSPYEQYF	TGTGCCAGCAGTGAATTACGGGACAGCCCCTACGAGCAGTACTTC
TRBV29-1	TRBJ2-2	.	.	12	CSVSGMGGELFF	TGCAGCGTTTCTGGTATGGGCGGGGAGCTGTTTTTT
TRBV6-6	TRBJ1-3	TRBD1	.	16	CASTDPGRQGGNTIYF	TGTGCCAGCACCGACCCCGGGAGACAGGGAGGAAACACCATATATTTT
TRBV11-1	TRBJ1-5	.	.	13	CASSQDLGQPQHF	TGTGCCAGCAGCCAAGACCTAGGTCAGCCCCAGCATTTT
TRBV12-3/TRBV12-4	TRBJ1-1	.	.	16	CASTGSGSAPRTEAFF	TGTGCCAGCACCGGATCGGGGTCTGCCCCCCGTACTGAAGCTTTCTTT
TRBV12-3/TRBV12-4	TRBJ2-5	.	.	15	CASSPQQGGGETQYF	TGTGCCAGCAGCCCTCAACAGGGCGGGGGAGAGACCCAGTACTTC
TRBV5-5	TRBJ1-5	TRBD1	.	15	CASSSQTGLNQPQHF	TGTGCCAGCAGCTCCCAGACAGGGCTTAACCAGCCCCAGCATTTT
TRBV2	TRBJ2-4	.	.	14	CASSGGHPANIQYF	TGTGCCAGCAGTGGGGGACATCCTGCTAACATTCAGTACTTC
TRBV5-7	TRBJ2-5	.	.	15	CASSFPQVNQETQYF	TGTGCCAGCAGCTTTCCACAGGTGAATCAAGAGACCCAGTACTTC
TRBV14	TRBJ1-1	.	.	13	CASSHVQGSGTFF	TGTGCCAGCAGCCATGTACAGGGATCGGGAACTTTCTTT
TRBV12-3/TRBV12-4	TRBJ2-7	TRBD2	.	14	CASSLGFGEGEQYF	TGTGCCAGCAGTTTGGGTTTCGGGGAGGGGGAGCAGTACTTC
TRBV29-1	TRBJ2-1	TRBD2	.	13	CSAGTSGYNEQFF	TGCAGCGCCGGGACTAGCGGTTACAATGAGCAGTTCTTC
TRBV19	TRBJ2-5	.	few	13	CASSRQAQETQYF	TGTGCCAGTAGTAGACAGGCCCAAGAGACCCAGTACTTC
TRBV10-3	TRBJ1-6	.	few	15	CAISVGGVYNSPLHF	TGTGCCATCAGTGTTGGAGGGGTCTATAATTCACCCCTCCACTTT
TRBV5-1	TRBJ2-7	TRBD1	.	16	CASSHKPGQGGYEQYF	TGCGCCAGCAGCCATAAGCCGGGACAGGGAGGATACGAGCAGTACTTC
TRBV29-1	TRBJ2-7	TRBD2	.	18	CSVGGGLAGPESSYEQYF	TGCAGCGTAGGGGGCGGACTAGCGGGCCCCGAGAGCTCCTACGAGCAGTACTTC
TRBV29-1	TRBJ1-5	.	few	15	CSARGEGGGNQPQHF	TGCAGCGCCCGGGGAGAAGGGGGAGGCAATCAGCCCCAGCATTTT
TRBV4-1	TRBJ2-4	TRBD2	few	14	CASSQLTGTRWRYF	TGCGCCAGCAGCCAATTAACCGGGACTAGATGGCGGTACTTC
TRBV5-6	TRBJ1-1	.	few	13	CASSLLGGTEAFF	TGTGCCAGCAGCTTGCTGGGGGGGACTGAAGCTTTCTTT
TRBV7-2	TRBJ2-3	.	.	15	CASSWIRGTDRAQYF	TGTGCCAGCAGTTGGATTCGCGGGACTGATCGTGCGCAGTATTTT
TRBV9	TRBJ2-3	.	few	14	CASSADHRTDTQYF	TGTGCCAGCAGCGCTGACCACCGCACAGATACGCAGTATTTT
TRBV12-3/TRBV12-4	TRBJ1-1	TRBD1	few	14	CASSWDRAGTEAFF	TGTGCCAGCAGTTGGGACAGGGCGGGGACTGAAGCTTTCTTT
TRBV6-5	TRBJ2-7	TRBD1	once	11	CASSYGDRRYF	TGTGCCAGCAGTTACGGGGACAGGCGGTACTTC
TRBV6-6	TRBJ2-5	TRBD1	.	13	CASMGDRGETQYF	TGTGCCAGCATGGGGGACAGGGGAGAGACCCAGTACTTC
TRBV11-3	TRBJ2-1	.	.	14	CASRRTGNQGEQFF	TGTGCCAGCAGGCGAACCGGGAACCAGGGGGAGCAGTTCTTC